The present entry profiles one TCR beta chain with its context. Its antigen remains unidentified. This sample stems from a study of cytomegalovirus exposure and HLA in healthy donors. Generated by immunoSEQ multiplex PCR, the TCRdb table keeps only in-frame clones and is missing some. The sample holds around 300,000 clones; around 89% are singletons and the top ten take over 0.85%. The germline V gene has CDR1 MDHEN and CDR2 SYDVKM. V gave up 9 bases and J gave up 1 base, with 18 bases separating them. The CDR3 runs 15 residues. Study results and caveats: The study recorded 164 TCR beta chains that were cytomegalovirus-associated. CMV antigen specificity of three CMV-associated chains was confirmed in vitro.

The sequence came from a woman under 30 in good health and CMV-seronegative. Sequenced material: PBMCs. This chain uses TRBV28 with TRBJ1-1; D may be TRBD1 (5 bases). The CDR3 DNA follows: TGTGCCAGTACCCTCAGGCGACAGACGAACACTGAAGCTTTCTTT. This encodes CASTLRRQTNTEAFF.